A single sample gave rise to the 24 T cell receptor beta chains below, sequenced in a study of blood T cells in healthy people across ages. A second about 6 to 11 cycle PCR used barcoded and J-beta primers. TCRdb reprocessed the 5' RACE reads with MiXCR, giving one entry per CDR3 protein. The sample lists around 970,000 distinct CDR3 sequences, approximately 50% occurring once. Material for sequencing was blood. All receptors derive from a woman in her sixties in good health.

This clonotype has just a few counts. V gene TRBV4-1 combines with J gene TRBJ2-7; 8 bases align to TRBD1. This CDR3 has 16 residues. Germline V gene data show CDR1 as MGHRA and CDR2 as YSYEKL. V was clipped by 8 bases and J by 3 bases; unmatched bases: 15. The CDR3, as DNA: TGCGCCAGCGCCTATATGACAGGGGCCGTCAACTACGAGCAGTACTTC. It is translated as CASAYMTGAVNYEQYF.

This chain links TRBV4-3 with TRBJ1-2; tentative D call: TRBD1 (5 bases). Trimming pared 1 base from V and 2 bases from J, leaving 11 bases between. From germline, CDR1 is LGHNA and CDR2 YSLEER. This CDR3 has 15 residues. The CDR3 spells CASSQVLAGNYGYTF. The CDR3 DNA follows: TGCGCCAGCAGCCAAGTCCTGGCAGGGAACTATGGCTACACCTTC.

A single count supports this clonotype. One end of the junction varies from germline; a read error may be responsible. V and J are TRBV20-1 and TRBJ2-2, with a possible D match to TRBD2 (5 bases). Germline CDR1 is DFQATT and CDR2 is SNEGSKA (reference sequence). This CDR3 contains 14 residues. The CDR3 nucleotides read TGCGGTGCTAGGCGAGGGACGAACACCGGGGAGCTGTTTTTT. Its translation: CGARRGTNTGELFF.

This clonotype was counted a few times. V gene TRBV7-9 combines with J gene TRBJ2-3; 8 bases agree with TRBD1. Germline CDR1 SEHNR, CDR2 FQNEAQ (reference sequence). CDR3 length equals 15 residues. V lost 6 bases and J lost 7; bases outside the gene matches: 12. The DNA of the CDR3 is TGTGCCAGCAGGGACAGGGTCGCGACCTGGAATACGCAGTATTTT. Amino acid sequence: CASRDRVATWNTQYF.

In its sample, this clonotype was seen once. The chain employs TRBV7-3 and TRBJ2-7; tentatively, D is TRBD2 (6 bases). The CDR3 extends over 14 amino acids. Germline V gene lookup returns CDR1 SGHTA and CDR2 FQGTGA. V dropped 6 bases and J dropped 2 bases, with 14 bases sitting between them. The CDR3 sequence: CASRKKRAPYEQYF. The CDR3 nucleotides read TGTGCCAGCAGGAAAAAGCGGGCCCCCTACGAGCAGTACTTC.

V is TRBV5-1 and J is TRBJ2-1; 8 bases match TRBD2. The last part of the DNA fits TRBJ2-7 better; the J call may be wrong. CDR1 is SGHRS, CDR2 YFSETQ, per germline. This CDR3 is 17 amino acids long. CDR3 DNA: TGCGCCAGCAGCTTGGTAACGGGAGGGAGCTCCTACAATGAGCAGTACTTC. Translating gives CASSLVTGGSSYNEQYF.

This clonotype was counted between two and nine times. The chain employs TRBV12-3 or TRBV12-4 and TRBJ2-1, with unresolved D. The CDR3 is made up of 12 amino acids. Trimming removed 4 bases at V and 5 bases at J, with 6 bases between. The CDR3 loop reads CASSSNDNEQFF. CDR3 nucleotide sequence: TGTGCCAGCAGTTCTAATGACAATGAGCAGTTCTTC.

The chain recombines TRBV4-1 with TRBJ1-4; D may be TRBD1 (6 bases). V was clipped by 3 bases and J by 6 bases, with 17 bases between them. CDR1 and CDR2 (germline): MGHRA, YSYEKL. The CDR3 is 16 residues long. The CDR3 reads CASSQPGGAGDEKLFF. The CDR3 DNA reads TGCGCCAGCAGCCAGCCGGGAGGGGCAGGGGATGAAAAACTGTTTTTT.

This clonotype was counted a few times. The chain recombines TRBV12-3 or TRBV12-4 with TRBJ2-1, with unresolved D. The V gene lost 3 bases and the J gene lost 8 bases, with 8 bases spanning the gap. There are 12 residues in the CDR3. The DNA of the CDR3 is TGTGCCAGCAGTTTCTCGCCAGATGAGCAGTTCTTC. It yields the protein CASSFSPDEQFF.

The chain joins TRBV11-2 to TRBJ1-2; D possibly corresponds to TRBD1 (6 bases). The CDR3 is made up of 14 amino acids. The germline V gene encodes CDR1 SGHAT and CDR2 FQNNGV. V was pared by 5 bases and J by 6 bases, with 16 bases between. CDR3 nucleotide sequence: TGTGCCAGCAGCCCCAACCGCGGGGGCCATGGCTACACCTTC. Its translation is CASSPNRGGHGYTF.

V gene TRBV12-5 combines with J gene TRBJ2-3, with D unclear. V lost 1 base, J lost 0 bases, and 8 bases lay in between. The germline gives CDR1 LGHNT, CDR2 FRNRAP. This CDR3 spans 15 amino acids. The CDR3 sequence: CASGLGEVSTDTQYF. The CDR3 nucleotides read TGTGCTAGTGGTTTGGGGGAAGTTAGCACAGATACGCAGTATTTT.

The rearrangement joins TRBV10-3 to TRBJ2-1; 8 bases are a match to TRBD2. The CDR3 spans 15 residues. The ends lost 2 bases at V and 6 bases at J; junction bases unmatched: 6. Germline V lookup: CDR1 ENHRY, CDR2 SYGVKD. CDR3 sequence: CAISEVAGLSNEQFF. DNA of the CDR3: TGTGCCATCAGTGAGGTAGCGGGATTAAGCAATGAGCAGTTCTTC.

This chain uses TRBV7-2 with TRBJ2-1; D uncertain. Germline-derived CDR1 and CDR2 are SGHTA and FQGNSA. The CDR3 sequence is 16 residues long. V dropped 1 base and J dropped 3 bases, with 13 bases sitting between them. The CDR3 protein is CASSLVKVAVYNEQFF. CDR3 nucleotides: TGTGCCAGCAGCTTAGTGAAGGTAGCAGTCTACAATGAGCAGTTCTTC. Full variable domain (missing parts from reference TRBV7-2 and TRBJ2-1): GAGVSQSPSNKVTEKGKDVELRCDPISGHTALYWYRQSLGQGLEFLIYFQGNSAPDKSGLPSDRFSAERTGGSVSTLTIQRTQQEDSAVYLCASSLVKVAVYNEQFFGPGTRLTVL.

The CDR3 bases are TGCAGTGCTAGGGAATTGGGGACGTTACCCTCCTACGAGCAGTACTTC. It yields the protein CSARELGTLPSYEQYF. The rearrangement uses TRBV20-1 and TRBJ2-7; D is perhaps TRBD1 or TRBD2 (5 bases each). Germline lookup yields CDR1 DFQATT and CDR2 SNEGSKA (reference sequence). This CDR3 comprises 16 residues. Trimming took 3 bases from V and 0 from J, leaving 18 bases between them.

Only one count was recorded for this clonotype. The chain joins TRBV4-2 to TRBJ1-1, with TRBD1 matching over 7 bases. The CDR3 is 16 residues long. Looked up from germline, CDR1 is LGHNA and CDR2 is YNFKEQ. V was clipped by 0 bases and J by 4 bases; unmatched bases: 8. The CDR3 nucleotides are TGTGCCAGCAGCCAAGAAAGGGGGCAGTTGAGCACTGAAGCTTTCTTT. Amino acid sequence: CASSQERGQLSTEAFF.

The CDR3 is CASSAQRGGPNEQFF. DNA for the CDR3: TGTGCCAGCAGCGCTCAAAGGGGAGGGCCGAATGAGCAGTTCTTC. This chain connects TRBV7-9 to TRBJ2-1, with 7 positions matching TRBD2. The CDR3 runs 15 residues. With V trimmed by 5 bases and J by 7 bases, 11 bases remained unmatched. Germline V CDR1 and CDR2: SEHNR, FQNEAQ (reference sequence).

This chain connects TRBV12-3 or TRBV12-4 to TRBJ1-2; the D is unclear. The V and J ends lost 7 bases and 8 bases respectively, with 17 bases between them. The CDR3 spans 13 residues. The CDR3 bases are TGTGCCAGCACCCCTGTTGGGGTAATGGGCTACACCTTC. Translated, it gives CASTPVGVMGYTF.

V is TRBV20-1 and J is TRBJ2-1; perhaps TRBD1 as D (6 bases). The CDR3 runs 14 residues. Germline CDR1 is DFQATT and CDR2 is SNEGSKA (reference sequence). The V end lost 4 bases, the J end lost 0 bases, and 10 bases lay between the germline ends. This chain's CDR3 is CSANRQASYNEQFF. The DNA of the CDR3 is TGCAGTGCTAATCGACAGGCCTCCTACAATGAGCAGTTCTTC.

This clonotype appeared a few times. The chain couples TRBV6-5 to TRBJ2-5; tentatively, D is TRBD2 (6 bases). The CDR3 is 13 amino acids. CDR1 is MNHEY and CDR2 is SVGAGI in the germline V gene. Trimming left V 6 bases short and J 3 bases short, with 11 bases between. CDR3 bases: TGTGCCAGCAGACGGACTAACGAAGAGACCCAGTACTTC. Protein: CASRRTNEETQYF.

The rearrangement uses TRBV5-1 and TRBJ2-5; the D is unclear. The CDR3 covers 15 residues. The V end lost 0 bases, the J end lost 4 bases, and 13 bases lay between the germline ends. From germline, CDR1 is SGHRS and CDR2 YFSETQ. The CDR3 DNA reads as TGCGCCAGCAGCTTGGATGGGCCTCGGGCAGAGACCCAGTACTTC. Translating it yields CASSLDGPRAETQYF.

The V gene is TRBV7-3, the J gene TRBJ1-2, with 8 bases identical to TRBD1. The CDR3 contains 14 residues. Trimming took 3 bases from V and 5 from J; bases not matched to a gene: 5. Germline CDR1 SGHTA, CDR2 FQGTGA. The CDR3 region is CASSFVDRVYGYTF. CDR3 sequence (DNA): TGTGCCAGCAGCTTCGTGGACAGGGTTTATGGCTACACCTTC.

The chain is built from TRBV9 and TRBJ2-4; 12 nucleotides agree with TRBD1. The J call may be wrong; the DNA end is better matched by TRBJ2-7. The CDR3 is made up of 15 amino acids. Germline CDR1 and CDR2: SGDLS and YYNGEE. CDR3 in amino acids: CASSVAGQGAYEQYF. Written as DNA, the CDR3 is TGTGCCAGCAGCGTAGCGGGACAGGGGGCGTACGAGCAGTACTTC.

This chain links TRBV5-6 with TRBJ2-4, with D perhaps TRBD2 (5 bases). The end of the DNA aligns better with TRBJ2-7, so the J call may be wrong. Germline CDR1 is SGHDT and CDR2 is YYEEEE. CDR3 length: 14 amino acids. The CDR3 DNA is TGTGCCAGCAGCGGTCCCAGAGGGACCTACGAGCAGTACTTC. It translates to CASSGPRGTYEQYF.

The chain uses TRBV6-6 and TRBJ2-3; no reliable D call. V shed 1 base and J shed 1 base, with 12 bases lying between them. The CDR3 extends over 16 amino acids. Germline CDR1 and CDR2: MNHNY and SVGAGI (reference sequence). CDR3 sequence reads: CASSYYVDDGTDTQYF. CDR3 bases: TGTGCCAGCAGTTACTACGTAGACGACGGCACAGATACGCAGTATTTT.